The 18 T cell receptor beta chains reported below all come from one sample, sequenced in a study of OX40 agonist ivuxolimab in advanced cancers. Clones were read by immunoSEQ multiplex PCR, and TCRdb kept only the in-frame ones, dropping some. In the table there are 76,000 or so clones, over 90% of which are singletons. Sequences were derived from CD4+ or CD8+ T cells sorted from blood, sampled in a trial of the OX40 agonist ivuxolimab. All receptors derive from an adult with an advanced solid tumor such as melanoma, head and neck, liver or kidney cancer.

This chain connects TRBV11-2 to TRBJ2-1, with TRBD2 identical over 12 bases. Unmatched junction bases numbered 7, after V lost 5 bases and J lost 8 bases. The CDR3 totals 15 residues. Germline V gives CDR1 SGHAT, CDR2 FQNNGV. The CDR3 nucleotides read TGTGCCAGCAGCGGAGGGACTAGCGGGCGGCATGAGCAGTTCTTC. Encoded protein: CASSGGTSGRHEQFF.

This sequence joins TRBV9 and TRBJ2-7; D possibly corresponds to TRBD1 (5 bases). The CDR3 runs 17 residues. Germline CDR1 reads SGDLS; CDR2 reads YYNGEE. V dropped 0 bases and J dropped 2 bases, with 18 bases sitting between them. The CDR3 nucleotides read TGTGCCAGCAGCGTAGACGAGACAGATCTGGGGCCCTACGAGCAGTACTTC. This sequence encodes CASSVDETDLGPYEQYF.

CDR3 DNA sequence: TGTGCCAGCAGCTCGACTAGCGGGCACTACAATGAGCAGTTCTTC. Amino acids: CASSSTSGHYNEQFF. This chain joins TRBV7-9 and TRBJ2-1, with 10 nucleotides matching TRBD2. V was pared by 4 bases and J by 3 bases, with 3 bases of the junction left unmatched. This CDR3 is built from 15 residues. Germline V lookup: CDR1 SEHNR, CDR2 FQNEAQ (reference sequence).

V gene TRBV30 combines with J gene TRBJ2-1, with D uncertain. Germline CDR1 and CDR2: GTSNPN and SVGIG (reference sequence). V lost 3 bases to trimming and J lost 7 bases, with 10 bases between them. CDR3 size: 12 residues. CDR3 loop: CAWRGPRNEQFF. The CDR3 region has the DNA TGTGCCTGGAGGGGTCCGCGGAATGAGCAGTTCTTC.

This rearrangement joins TRBV12-5 to TRBJ2-7; unclear D gene. V lost 4 bases and J lost 3, with 4 bases in between. Germline V CDR1 and CDR2: LGHNT, FRNRAP. The CDR3 length is 11 residues. This CDR3 is CASGSRYEQYF. In DNA form, the CDR3 reads TGTGCTAGTGGTTCCCGCTACGAGCAGTACTTC.

The J gene is TRBJ2-1, the V gene TRBV29-1; D is unresolved. V was clipped by 5 bases and J by 4 bases, with 3 bases between them. The CDR3 is 10 residues long. Germline V gene lookup returns CDR1 SQVTM and CDR2 ANQGSEA. In DNA, the CDR3 is TGCAGCGTTATTTACAATGAGCAGTTCTTC. It specifies CSVIYNEQFF.

The chain is built from TRBV5-6 and TRBJ1-3; 7 bases map to TRBD1. Germline loops: CDR1 SGHDT, CDR2 YYEEEE. CDR3 length: 15 residues. With V trimmed by 0 bases and J by 4 bases, 4 bases remained unmatched. This CDR3 is CASSLARDRGNTIYF. The CDR3 DNA follows: TGTGCCAGCAGCTTGGCCAGGGACAGAGGAAACACCATATATTTT.

This sequence joins TRBV5-4 and TRBJ2-1; 11 nucleotides match TRBD2. The CDR3 spans 16 residues. V shed 2 bases, J shed 4 bases, and the junction held 5 bases outside the gene matches. The germline V gene encodes CDR1 SGHNT and CDR2 YYREEE (reference sequence). CDR3 amino acids: CASSFPGLADYNEQFF. The CDR3 bases are TGTGCCAGCAGCTTCCCGGGACTAGCGGATTACAATGAGCAGTTCTTC.

V and J are TRBV4-1 and TRBJ1-1; 7 bases fit TRBD1. Trimming removed 0 bases from V and 4 bases from J; junction bases left unmatched: 5. The CDR3 spans 15 residues. From germline, CDR1 is MGHRA and CDR2 YSYEKL. In DNA form, the CDR3 reads TGCGCCAGCAGCCAAGAGGGCAGGGGGGGCACTGAAGCTTTCTTT. This translates into CASSQEGRGGTEAFF.

This clone has just one count. The gene calls are TRBV5-1 and TRBJ2-5; no clear D. CDR1 is SGHRS and CDR2 is YFSETQ in the germline V gene. The V end was cut by 5 bases, the J end by 4 bases, with 18 bases between. CDR3 length: 15 amino acids. CDR3 DNA: TGCGCCAGCAGTCCTGAGATGTCCATCCCAGAGACCCAGTACTTC. It yields the protein CASSPEMSIPETQYF.

The CDR3 reads CASSVIAGAPYEQFF. Here the CDR3 DNA reads TGTGCCAGCAGCGTGATAGCGGGGGCCCCTTATGAGCAGTTCTTC. This rearrangement joins TRBV9 to TRBJ2-1, with TRBD2 identical over 9 bases. The CDR3 has 15 residues. The germline V gene has CDR1 SGDLS and CDR2 YYNGEE. Losses at the gene ends were 2 bases for V and 8 bases for J; bases not matched to a gene: 8.

CDR3 bases: TGTGCCAGCAGTGTGGGGCTATCCTACGAGCAGTACTTC. Encoded protein: CASSVGLSYEQYF. The rearrangement links TRBV6-1 to TRBJ2-5, with D possibly being TRBD1 (5 bases). The J call may be in error: the DNA end matches TRBJ2-7 better. The germline gives CDR1 MNHNS, CDR2 SASEGT. The CDR3 totals 13 residues.

V and J are TRBV7-8 and TRBJ2-6; maybe TRBD1 (5 bases). Germline V lookup: CDR1 SGHVS, CDR2 FQNEAQ. The CDR3 runs to 15 residues. V was cut by 6 bases and J by 1 base, with 10 bases left in between. The CDR3 loop is CASRSSGSGANVLTF. The CDR3, as DNA: TGTGCCAGCAGGTCTTCAGGGTCTGGGGCCAACGTCCTGACTTTC.

The rearrangement links TRBV5-6 to TRBJ1-2; no definite D call. From germline, CDR1 is SGHDT and CDR2 YYEEEE. With 0 bases removed from V and 2 bases from J, the gap between germline ends came to 8 bases. The CDR3 sequence is 14 residues long. The CDR3 DNA follows: TGTGCCAGCAGCTTGGTAGGCAGAAACTATGGCTACACCTTC. Its translation: CASSLVGRNYGYTF.

The rearrangement joins TRBV30 to TRBJ2-1; 8 bases align to TRBD2. The CDR3 sequence is 12 residues long. Trimming removed 5 bases from V and 6 bases from J; junction bases left unmatched: 3. The germline gives CDR1 GTSNPN, CDR2 SVGIG (reference sequence). In DNA, the CDR3 is TGTGCCTGGGGTGGACTAGCCAATGAGCAGTTCTTC. Its translation is CAWGGLANEQFF. Using reference TRBV30 and TRBJ2-1 for the parts outside the CDR3, the full variable domain is SQTIHQWPATLVQPVGSPLSLECTVEGTSNPNLYWYRQAAGRGLQLLFYSVGIGQISSEVPQNLSASRPQDRQFILSSKKLLLSDSGFYLCAWGGLANEQFFGPGTRLTVL.

This chain joins TRBV19 and TRBJ2-7; TRBD2 matches at 8 bases. The ends lost 6 bases at V and 4 bases at J; junction bases unmatched: 11. Germline V gene data show CDR1 as LNHDA and CDR2 as SQIVND (reference sequence). The CDR3 is 15 amino acids. The CDR3 DNA reads TGTGCCAGTAGCCTGTCACCGGGACTAGGGTACGAGCAGTACTTC. Amino acids: CASSLSPGLGYEQYF.

The chain links TRBV2 to TRBJ1-1, with 8 bases aligning to TRBD1. Germline assignment: CDR1 SNHLY and CDR2 FYNNEI. This CDR3 contains 14 residues. Trimming removed 10 bases from V and 2 bases from J; junction bases left unmatched: 9. This chain's CDR3 is CATRTGWDNTEAFF. The CDR3 DNA reads TGTGCCACCCGGACAGGGTGGGATAACACTGAAGCTTTCTTT.

The V gene is TRBV6-1, the J gene TRBJ2-3; no clear D. Deletions cut 6 bases from V and 6 bases from J, with 10 bases between. This CDR3 comprises 12 residues. Germline CDR1 is MNHNS and CDR2 is SASEGT. The CDR3 DNA is TGTGCCAGCAGCCAAGGGTTGGATACGCAGTATTTT. It translates to CASSQGLDTQYF.